The 11 T cell receptor beta chains reported below all come from one sample, sequenced in a study of cytomegalovirus exposure and HLA in healthy donors. Use of 60 Vbeta and 13 Jbeta primers characterized the PCR. TCRdb's table, derived via immunoSEQ multiplex PCR, lists solely in-frame clones and lacks some. The sample lists 100,000 to 150,000 clones, roughly 76% occurring once. Source material: PBMCs. The receptor set was obtained from a woman aged 50 to 65 in good health and CMV-seronegative.

V is TRBV9 and J is TRBJ2-7, with D perhaps TRBD1 (6 bases). The germline V gene encodes CDR1 SGDLS and CDR2 YYNGEE. The CDR3 has 13 residues. V dropped 4 bases and J dropped 2 bases, with 10 bases sitting between them. CDR3: CASSLGQTYEQYF. For the CDR3, the DNA is TGTGCCAGCAGCCTTGGACAGACCTACGAGCAGTACTTC.

The chain links TRBV7-8 to TRBJ2-7, with no clear D. From germline, CDR1 is SGHVS and CDR2 FQNEAQ. V was pared by 2 bases and J by 3 bases, with 8 bases between. The CDR3 length is 13 residues. The CDR3 nucleotides read TGTGCCAGCAGCTTAAACAGAAACTACGAGCAGTACTTC. Translating gives CASSLNRNYEQYF.

The gene calls are TRBV18 and TRBJ2-3; tentatively, D is TRBD1 (7 bases). V was trimmed by 0 bases and J by 7 bases, leaving 17 bases between them. The CDR3 sequence is 16 residues long. CDR1 is KGHSH, CDR2 LQKENI, per germline. The CDR3 DNA sequence: TGTGCCAGCTCACCACCACAGGGGAGAGGAGGGAATACGCAGTATTTT. Encoded protein: CASSPPQGRGGNTQYF.

The chain employs TRBV29-1 and TRBJ1-3; maybe TRBD1 (6 bases). Trimming cost V 6 bases and J 5 bases, with 17 bases left between them. The germline V gene encodes CDR1 SQVTM and CDR2 ANQGSEA. CDR3 length: 14 amino acids. This chain's CDR3 is CSVPVRQGRNTIYF. Here the CDR3 DNA reads TGCAGCGTCCCCGTTCGCCAGGGGAGAAACACCATATATTTT.

This clone was seen a single time. The V and J genes are TRBV4-1 and TRBJ2-3; D might be TRBD2 (6 bases). This CDR3 has 16 residues. Germline-derived CDR1 and CDR2 are MGHRA and YSYEKL. V gave up 0 bases and J gave up 4 bases, with 14 bases separating them. CDR3 protein: CASSQDYGGASDTQYF. DNA of the CDR3: TGCGCCAGCAGCCAAGATTACGGAGGGGCGTCAGATACGCAGTATTTT.

The V gene is TRBV11-2, the J gene TRBJ2-7; possibly TRBD2 for D (5 bases). Germline V gene sequence: CDR1 SGHAT, CDR2 FQNNGV. V was trimmed by 6 bases and J by 3 bases, leaving 18 bases between them. The CDR3 has 15 residues. This CDR3 reads CASSTPGAADYEQYF. The CDR3 nucleotides are TGTGCCAGCAGTACGCCCGGAGCGGCAGACTACGAGCAGTACTTC.

The chain carries TRBV5-6 and TRBJ2-3; TRBD2 aligns across 7 bases. CDR3 size: 16 residues. The germline V gene has CDR1 SGHDT and CDR2 YYEEEE. Trimming cost V 0 bases and J 4 bases; bases outside gene matches: 8. The DNA for the CDR3 is TGTGCCAGCAGCTTGGAGACTAGCAGGGCCGCAGATACGCAGTATTTT. This codes for CASSLETSRAADTQYF. The variable domain in full, completed from reference TRBV5-6 and TRBJ2-3, reads DAGVTQSPTHLIKTRGQQVTLRCSPKSGHDTVSWYQQALGQGPQFIFQYYEEEERQRGNFPDRFSGHQFPNYSSELNVNALLLGDSALYLCASSLETSRAADTQYFGPGTRLTVL.

The rearrangement uses TRBV27 and TRBJ2-1; D might be TRBD2 (6 bases). The germline V gene encodes CDR1 MNHEY and CDR2 SMNVEV (reference sequence). V lost 6 bases to trimming and J lost 7 bases, with 10 bases between them. The CDR3 extends over 12 amino acids. CDR3 DNA sequence: TGTGCCAGCAGCCCGGCGGGAAATGAGCAGTTCTTC. Its protein is CASSPAGNEQFF.

The chain carries TRBV15 and TRBJ2-2, with a weak D call TRBD2 (6 bases). Germline V lookup: CDR1 LNHNV, CDR2 YYDKDF (reference sequence). V lost 0 bases and J lost 4, with 12 bases in between. This CDR3 spans 16 amino acids. The CDR3 protein is CATSREGGQSTGELFF. Written as DNA, the CDR3 is TGTGCCACCAGCAGAGAGGGAGGACAAAGCACCGGGGAGCTGTTTTTT. Together with reference TRBV15 and TRBJ2-2, the CDR3 gives the full variable domain: DAMVIQNPRYQVTQFGKPVTLSCSQTLNHNVMYWYQQKSSQAPKLLFHYYDKDFNNEADTPDNFQSRRPNTSFCFLDIRSPGLGDTAMYLCATSREGGQSTGELFFGEGSRLTVL.

This sequence joins TRBV9 and TRBJ2-1; 7 bases agree with TRBD1. The CDR3 has 15 residues. Germline CDR1 reads SGDLS; CDR2 reads YYNGEE. Losses at the gene ends were 2 bases for V and 4 bases for J; bases not matched to a gene: 6. The CDR3 sequence is CASSVRGDSYNEQFF. The DNA for the CDR3 is TGTGCCAGCAGCGTCCGTGGGGACAGTTACAATGAGCAGTTCTTC.

The chain employs TRBV5-4 and TRBJ2-7, with D perhaps matching TRBD1 (5 bases). Germline assignment: CDR1 SGHNT and CDR2 YYREEE (reference sequence). The CDR3 spans 14 residues. V dropped 4 bases and J dropped 4 bases, with 15 bases sitting between them. CDR3 in amino acids: CASSPEGASYEQYF. In DNA form, the CDR3 reads TGTGCCAGCAGCCCTGAAGGGGCCTCTTACGAGCAGTACTTC. The entire variable domain, with the rest obtained from reference TRBV5-4 and TRBJ2-7, is as follows: ETGVTQSPTHLIKTRGQQVTLRCSSQSGHNTVSWYQQALGQGPQFIFQYYREEENGRGNFPPRFSGLQFPNYSSELNVNALELDDSALYLCASSPEGASYEQYFGPGTRLTVT.